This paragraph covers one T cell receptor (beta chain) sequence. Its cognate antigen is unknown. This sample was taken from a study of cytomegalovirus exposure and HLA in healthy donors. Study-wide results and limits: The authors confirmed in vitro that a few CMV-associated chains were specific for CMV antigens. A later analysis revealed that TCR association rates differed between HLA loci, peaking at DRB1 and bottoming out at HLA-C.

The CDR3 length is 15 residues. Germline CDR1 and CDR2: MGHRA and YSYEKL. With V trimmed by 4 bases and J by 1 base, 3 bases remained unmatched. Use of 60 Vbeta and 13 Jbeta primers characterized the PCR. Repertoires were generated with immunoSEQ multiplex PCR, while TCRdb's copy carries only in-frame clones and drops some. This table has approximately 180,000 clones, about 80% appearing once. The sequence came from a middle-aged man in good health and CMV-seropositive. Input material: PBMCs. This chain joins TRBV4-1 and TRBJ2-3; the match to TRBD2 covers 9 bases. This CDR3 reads CASSLRLAGTDTQYF. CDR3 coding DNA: TGCGCCAGCAGCCTCAGACTAGCGGGCACAGATACGCAGTATTTT.